This paragraph reports one T cell receptor (beta chain). Its matching antigen is unknown. The method was immunoSEQ multiplex PCR; TCRdb's version includes in-frame clones alone and lacks a portion of them. Of approximately 2.5 million clones listed, 93% are singletons. The donors, all of them Caucasian adults, lived in Nashville, Tennessee. This entry belongs to a study of shared clonotypes between healthy human individuals. Germline CDR1 SGHRS, CDR2 YFSETQ. V trimming: 4 bases; J trimming: 7 bases; junction bases outside the gene matches: 15. This CDR3 spans 17 amino acids. The study, taken as a whole, reports: At large depth, rarefaction still showed sorted-subset sequencing to be incomplete.

Source material: naive CD4+ T cells from PBMCs. The subset is: CD45RA+ positively selected. This clonotype originated in a man aged 18 to 29 in good health. Some clones in this sample may be carry-over from other donors' samples. V gene TRBV5-1 combines with J gene TRBJ2-1; 9 bases match TRBD1. CDR3 in amino acids: CASSGSGTGRFLNEQFF. CDR3 coding DNA: TGCGCCAGCAGCGGTTCCGGGACAGGGCGTTTTCTGAATGAGCAGTTCTTC.